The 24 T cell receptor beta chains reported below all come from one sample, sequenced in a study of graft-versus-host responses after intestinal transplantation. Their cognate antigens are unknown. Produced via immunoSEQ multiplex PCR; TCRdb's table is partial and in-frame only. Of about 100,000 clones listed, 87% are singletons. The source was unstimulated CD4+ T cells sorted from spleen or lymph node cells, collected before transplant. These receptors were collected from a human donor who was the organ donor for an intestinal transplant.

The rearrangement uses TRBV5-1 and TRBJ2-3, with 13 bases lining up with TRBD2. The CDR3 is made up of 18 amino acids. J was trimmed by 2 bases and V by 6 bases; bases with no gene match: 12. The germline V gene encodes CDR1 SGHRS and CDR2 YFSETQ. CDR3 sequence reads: CASTFDSGTSGITDTQYF. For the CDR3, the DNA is TGCGCCAGCACCTTCGATAGCGGGACTAGCGGGATCACAGATACGCAGTATTTT.

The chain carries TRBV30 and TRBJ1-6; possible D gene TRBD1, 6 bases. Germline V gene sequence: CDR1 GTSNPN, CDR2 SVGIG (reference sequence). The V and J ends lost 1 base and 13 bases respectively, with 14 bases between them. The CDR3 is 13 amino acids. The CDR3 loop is CAWSEDRLIPLHF. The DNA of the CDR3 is TGTGCCTGGAGTGAAGACAGGCTAATTCCCCTCCACTTT.

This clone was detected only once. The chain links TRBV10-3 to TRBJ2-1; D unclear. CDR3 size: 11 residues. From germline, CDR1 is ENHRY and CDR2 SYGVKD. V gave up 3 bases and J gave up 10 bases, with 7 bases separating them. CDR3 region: CAISDLGEQFF. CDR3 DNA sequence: TGTGCCATCAGTGACTTAGGGGAGCAGTTCTTC.

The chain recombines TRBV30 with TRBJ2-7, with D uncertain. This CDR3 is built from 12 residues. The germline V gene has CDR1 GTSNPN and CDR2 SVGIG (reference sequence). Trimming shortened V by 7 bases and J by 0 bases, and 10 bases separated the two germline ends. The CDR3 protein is CAFGPTSYEQYF. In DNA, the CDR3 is TGTGCCTTTGGGCCTACCTCCTACGAGCAGTACTTC.

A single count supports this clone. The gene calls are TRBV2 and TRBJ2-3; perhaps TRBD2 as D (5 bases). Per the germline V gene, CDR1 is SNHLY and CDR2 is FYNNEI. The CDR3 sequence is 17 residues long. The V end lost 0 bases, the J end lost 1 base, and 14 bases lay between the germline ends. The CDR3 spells CASSEARWARGTDTQYF. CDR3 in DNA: TGTGCCAGCAGTGAAGCGAGGTGGGCGCGGGGCACAGATACGCAGTATTTT.

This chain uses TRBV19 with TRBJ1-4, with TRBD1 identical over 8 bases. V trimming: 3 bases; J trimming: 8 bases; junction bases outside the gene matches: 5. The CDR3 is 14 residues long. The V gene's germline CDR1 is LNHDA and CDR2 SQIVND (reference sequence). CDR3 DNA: TGTGCCAGTAGTATTGGACAGGGAAACGAAAAACTGTTTTTT. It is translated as CASSIGQGNEKLFF.

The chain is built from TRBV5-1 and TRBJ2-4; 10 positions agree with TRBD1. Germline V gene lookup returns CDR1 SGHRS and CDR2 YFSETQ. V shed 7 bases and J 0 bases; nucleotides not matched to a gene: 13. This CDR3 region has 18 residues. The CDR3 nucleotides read TGCGCCAGCGGCCCCGGGACAGGGGCTCCCCTAGCCAAAAACATTCAGTACTTC. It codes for CASGPGTGAPLAKNIQYF. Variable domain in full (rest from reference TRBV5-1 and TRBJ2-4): KAGVTQTPRYLIKTRGQQVTLSCSPISGHRSVSWYQQTPGQGLQFLFEYFSETQRNKGNFPGRFSGRQFSNSRSEMNVSTLELGDSALYLCASGPGTGAPLAKNIQYFGAGTRLSVL.

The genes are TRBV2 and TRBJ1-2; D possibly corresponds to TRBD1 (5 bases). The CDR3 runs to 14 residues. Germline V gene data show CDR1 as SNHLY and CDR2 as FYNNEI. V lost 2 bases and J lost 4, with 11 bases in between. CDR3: CASSEQGVIYGYTF. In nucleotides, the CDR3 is TGTGCCAGCAGTGAACAGGGCGTGATCTATGGCTACACCTTC.

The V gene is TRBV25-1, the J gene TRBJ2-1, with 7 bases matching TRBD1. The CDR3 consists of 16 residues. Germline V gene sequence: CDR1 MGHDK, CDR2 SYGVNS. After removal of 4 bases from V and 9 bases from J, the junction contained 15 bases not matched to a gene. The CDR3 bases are TGTGCCAGCAGTGGCTCTCCTAGGACAGGACAATTTGAGCAGTTCTTC. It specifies CASSGSPRTGQFEQFF.

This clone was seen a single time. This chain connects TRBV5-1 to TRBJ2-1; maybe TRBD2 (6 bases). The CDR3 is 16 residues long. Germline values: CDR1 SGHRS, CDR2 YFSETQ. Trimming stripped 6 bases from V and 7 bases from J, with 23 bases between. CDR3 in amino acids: CASNNIRAGTVNEQFF. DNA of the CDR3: TGCGCCAGCAACAATATTAGGGCAGGGACTGTGAATGAGCAGTTCTTC. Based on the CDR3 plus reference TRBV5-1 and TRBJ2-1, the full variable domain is KAGVTQTPRYLIKTRGQQVTLSCSPISGHRSVSWYQQTPGQGLQFLFEYFSETQRNKGNFPGRFSGRQFSNSRSEMNVSTLELGDSALYLCASNNIRAGTVNEQFFGPGTRLTVL.

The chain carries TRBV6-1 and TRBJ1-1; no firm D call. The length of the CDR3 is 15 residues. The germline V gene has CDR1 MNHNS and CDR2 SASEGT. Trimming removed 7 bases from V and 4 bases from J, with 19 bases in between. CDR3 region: CASNPGRVSGTEAFF. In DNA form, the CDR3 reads TGTGCCAGCAACCCGGGGAGGGTGTCTGGCACTGAAGCTTTCTTT.

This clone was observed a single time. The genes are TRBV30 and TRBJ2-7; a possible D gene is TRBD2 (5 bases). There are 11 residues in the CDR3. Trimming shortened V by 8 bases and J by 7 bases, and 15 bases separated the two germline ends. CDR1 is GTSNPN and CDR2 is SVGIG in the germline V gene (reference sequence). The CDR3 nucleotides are TGTGCCGGAGGAAGGTTCCGGGAGCAGTACTTC. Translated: CAGGRFREQYF.

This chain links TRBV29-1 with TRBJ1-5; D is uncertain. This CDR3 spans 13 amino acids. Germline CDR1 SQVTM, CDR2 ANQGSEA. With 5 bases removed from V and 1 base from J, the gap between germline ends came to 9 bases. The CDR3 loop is CSVLDGSNQPQHF. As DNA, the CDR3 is TGCAGCGTTCTCGACGGCAGCAATCAGCCCCAGCATTTT.

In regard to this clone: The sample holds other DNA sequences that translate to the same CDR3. The CDR3 nucleotides read TGCGCCAGCAGCTTGGGGACAGGTACCTACGAGCAGTACTTC. This sequence encodes CASSLGTGTYEQYF. V usage is TRBV5-1 and J usage is TRBJ2-7; 7 bases are a match to TRBD1. Trimming at V came to 0 bases and at J to 2 bases, leaving 2 bases not matched to a gene. CDR1 and CDR2 (germline): SGHRS, YFSETQ. The CDR3 has 14 amino acids.

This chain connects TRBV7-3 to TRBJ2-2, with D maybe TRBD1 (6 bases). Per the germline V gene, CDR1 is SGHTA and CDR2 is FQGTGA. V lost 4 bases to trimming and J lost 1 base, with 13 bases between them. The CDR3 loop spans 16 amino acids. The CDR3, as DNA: TGTGCCAGCAGCTCCTACGGGACAAGGAACACCGGGGAGCTGTTTTTT. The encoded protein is CASSSYGTRNTGELFF.

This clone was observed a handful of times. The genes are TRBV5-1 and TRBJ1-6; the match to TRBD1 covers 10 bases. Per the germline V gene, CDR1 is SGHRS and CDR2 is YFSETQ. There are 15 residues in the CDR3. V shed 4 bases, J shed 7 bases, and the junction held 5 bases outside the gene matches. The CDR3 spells CASSPQTGGNSPLHF. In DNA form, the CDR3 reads TGCGCCAGCAGCCCTCAGACAGGGGGCAATTCACCCCTCCACTTT.

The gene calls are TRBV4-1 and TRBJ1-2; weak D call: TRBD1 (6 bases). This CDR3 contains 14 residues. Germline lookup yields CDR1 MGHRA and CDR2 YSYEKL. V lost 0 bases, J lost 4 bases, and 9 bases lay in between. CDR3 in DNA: TGCGCCAGCAGCCAAGACAGGGGTGGCTATGGCTACACCTTC. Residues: CASSQDRGGYGYTF.

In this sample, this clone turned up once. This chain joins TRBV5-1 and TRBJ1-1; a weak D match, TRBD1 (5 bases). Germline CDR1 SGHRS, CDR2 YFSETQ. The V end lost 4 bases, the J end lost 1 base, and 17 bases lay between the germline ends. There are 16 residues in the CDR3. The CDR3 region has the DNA TGCGCCAGCAGCCCTCCCTATGGGCAGGGGAACACTGAAGCTTTCTTT. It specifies CASSPPYGQGNTEAFF.

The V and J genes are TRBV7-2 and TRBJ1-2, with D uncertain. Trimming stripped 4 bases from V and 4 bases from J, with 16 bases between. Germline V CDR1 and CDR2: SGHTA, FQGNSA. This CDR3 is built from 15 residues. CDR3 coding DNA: TGTGCCAGCAGCTCGAGCCTCACAGAGACCTATGGCTACACCTTC. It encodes CASSSSLTETYGYTF.

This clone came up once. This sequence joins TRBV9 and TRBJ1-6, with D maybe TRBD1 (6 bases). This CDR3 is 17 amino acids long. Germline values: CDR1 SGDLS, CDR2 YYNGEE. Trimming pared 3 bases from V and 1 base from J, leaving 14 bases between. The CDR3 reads CASSAGQSVSYNSPLHF. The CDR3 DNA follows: TGTGCCAGCAGCGCAGGACAGTCAGTGTCCTATAATTCACCCCTCCACTTT.

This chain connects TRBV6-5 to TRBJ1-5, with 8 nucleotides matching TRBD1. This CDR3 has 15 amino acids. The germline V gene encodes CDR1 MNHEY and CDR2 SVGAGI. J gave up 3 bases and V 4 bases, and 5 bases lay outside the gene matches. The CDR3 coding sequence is TGTGCCAGCAGTTCCGACAGGGGCAACAATCAGCCCCAGCATTTT. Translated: CASSSDRGNNQPQHF.

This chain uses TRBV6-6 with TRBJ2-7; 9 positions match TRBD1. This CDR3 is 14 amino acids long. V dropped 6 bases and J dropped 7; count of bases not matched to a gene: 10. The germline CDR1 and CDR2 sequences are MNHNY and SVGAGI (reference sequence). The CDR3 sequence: CASRRSGTGWEQYF. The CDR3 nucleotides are TGTGCCAGCAGGAGATCCGGGACAGGGTGGGAGCAGTACTTC.

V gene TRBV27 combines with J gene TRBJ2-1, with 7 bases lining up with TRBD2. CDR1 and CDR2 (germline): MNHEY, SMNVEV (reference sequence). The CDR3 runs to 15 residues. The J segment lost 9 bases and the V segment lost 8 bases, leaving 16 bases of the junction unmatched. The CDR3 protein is CASCITGTTHLEQFF. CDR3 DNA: TGTGCCAGCTGCATAACCGGGACTACGCACCTTGAGCAGTTCTTC.

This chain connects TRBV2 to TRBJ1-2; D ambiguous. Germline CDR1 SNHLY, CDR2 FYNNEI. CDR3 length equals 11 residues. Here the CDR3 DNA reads TGTGCTACACGGGAGTTCTATGGCTACACCTTC. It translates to CATREFYGYTF. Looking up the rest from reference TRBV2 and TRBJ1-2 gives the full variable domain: EPEVTQTPSHQVTQMGQEVILRCVPISNHLYFYWYRQILGQKVEFLVSFYNNEISEKSEIFDDQFSVERPDGSNFTLKIRSTKLEDSAMYFCATREFYGYTFGSGTRLTVV.